These 24 T cell receptor beta chains were all obtained from the same sample, sequenced in a study of T cells in Graves' hyperthyroidism and ophthalmopathy. What was amplified from RNA transcripts were TCR beta CDR3 regions. RT-PCR in the first round (using the HTBI primer set) targeted the TCR CDR3. TCRdb itself ran the multiplex PCR reads through MiXCR, one entry per CDR3 protein. The data hold almost 600,000 distinct CDR3 sequences, with 14% observed a single time. Sequencing input: blood. The receptors shown here come from a woman aged 25 to 39 with Graves' hyperthyroidism that later progressed to Graves' ophthalmopathy.

This clonotype came up many times. The V call is TRBV20-1, the J call TRBJ1-2; D remains ambiguous. This CDR3 spans 11 amino acids. CDR1 is DFQATT and CDR2 is SNEGSKA in the germline V gene (reference sequence). V was clipped by 6 bases and J by 3 bases, with 8 bases between them. CDR3 nucleotides: TGCAGTGCCGTGACTCACTATGGCTACACCTTC. Its protein product is CSAVTHYGYTF.

This clonotype was seen at least ten times. This chain joins TRBV12-3 or TRBV12-4 and TRBJ2-1; a weak D match, TRBD1 (5 bases). The CDR3 is 14 residues long. The V end lost 5 bases, the J end lost 9 bases, and 17 bases lay between the germline ends. This CDR3 is CASSLLLRTIEQFF. CDR3 nucleotides: TGTGCCAGCAGTCTCCTACTTAGGACAATTGAGCAGTTCTTC.

This clonotype was seen repeatedly, ten times or more. The chain joins TRBV2 to TRBJ2-7; no clear D gene. V lost 4 bases, J lost 3 bases, and 4 bases lay in between. Germline loops: CDR1 SNHLY, CDR2 FYNNEI. The CDR3 consists of 11 residues. The chain's CDR3 is CASSVFYEQYF. The CDR3 DNA reads TGTGCCAGCAGTGTATTCTACGAGCAGTACTTC.

This clonotype was seen many times. The chain joins TRBV18 to TRBJ1-5; D remains ambiguous. This CDR3 has 15 residues. The germline V gene has CDR1 KGHSH and CDR2 LQKENI. The V end lost 4 bases, the J end lost 0 bases, and 10 bases lay between the germline ends. This CDR3 is CASSLADGSNQPQHF. The CDR3 region has the DNA TGTGCCAGCTCACTAGCGGACGGTAGCAATCAGCCCCAGCATTTT.

This clonotype showed up just once. No DNA is shown, since the ends of the CDR3 on it are uncertain; the CDR3 is the one TCRdb lists. The chain recombines TRBV28 with TRBJ2-3; no check of the table's D call, TRBD1, against the DNA was made. Germline-derived CDR1 and CDR2 are MDHEN and SYDVKM. The length of the CDR3 is 15 amino acids, counting both ends. CDR3: CASSSGQGNTDTQYF.

V and J are TRBV9 and TRBJ1-1, with D unresolved. Germline values: CDR1 SGDLS, CDR2 YYNGEE. CDR3 length: 16 residues. Trimming removed 3 bases at V and 1 base at J, with 16 bases between. The CDR3 reads CASSASGWPRNTEAFF. The CDR3 DNA reads TGTGCCAGCAGCGCCTCGGGATGGCCCAGGAACACTGAAGCTTTCTTT.

The V and J genes are TRBV5-1 and TRBJ2-2; no clear D. Germline-derived CDR1 and CDR2 are SGHRS and YFSETQ. This CDR3 contains 19 residues. V was shortened by 1 base and J by 4 bases, with 23 bases between the two germline ends. CDR3 sequence: CASSLREGFKQPTTGELFF. Here the CDR3 DNA reads TGCGCCAGCAGCTTGAGAGAAGGCTTTAAGCAGCCTACCACCGGGGAGCTGTTTTTT.

This clonotype was seen a few times. The chain combines TRBV6-6 with TRBJ2-3, with D uncertain. The CDR3 is made up of 14 amino acids. Trimming removed 2 bases at V and 2 bases at J, with 8 bases between. Germline V CDR1 and CDR2: MNHNY, SVGAGI (reference sequence). CDR3 region: CASSYQEYTDTQYF. The CDR3 bases are TGTGCCAGCAGTTACCAAGAATACACAGATACGCAGTATTTT.

This clonotype was found many times. The chain combines TRBV12-3 or TRBV12-4 with TRBJ2-2, with TRBD2 matching over 7 bases. The V and J ends lost 1 base and 4 bases, in that order; junction bases with no gene match: 6. The CDR3 length is 16 residues. For the CDR3, the DNA is TGTGCCAGCAGTTTAGAAACTAGCGTGGCCACCGGGGAGCTGTTTTTT. Translating gives CASSLETSVATGELFF.

On this clonotype: Given a much more abundant clone one base away, this may be a read error. The V and J genes are TRBV5-1 and TRBJ2-1, with TRBD2 matching 8 bases. The length of the CDR3 is 14 residues. CDR1 is SGHRS and CDR2 is YFSETQ in the germline V gene. The CDR3 loop reads CANSLGGRTDEQFF. The CDR3 DNA is TGCGCCAACAGCTTGGGCGGGAGGACCGATGAGCAGTTCTTC. Based on the CDR3 plus reference TRBV5-1 and TRBJ2-1, the full variable domain is KAGVTQTPRYLIKTRGQQVTLSCSPISGHRSVSWYQQTPGQGLQFLFEYFSETQRNKGNFPGRFSGRQFSNSRSEMNVSTLELGDSALYLCANSLGGRTDEQFFGPGTRLTVL.

V usage is TRBV6-5 and J usage is TRBJ1-1; D ambiguous. CDR3 length equals 15 residues. V was pared by 1 base and J by 3 bases, with 12 bases between. Germline V gene lookup returns CDR1 MNHEY and CDR2 SVGAGI. CDR3 region: CASSYLAPGDTEAFF. CDR3 nucleotide sequence: TGTGCCAGCAGTTACTTGGCTCCCGGGGACACTGAAGCTTTCTTT.

This clonotype was detected many times. V gene TRBV9 combines with J gene TRBJ2-1; TRBD2 matches at 12 bases. Losses at the gene ends were 5 bases for V and 6 bases for J; bases not matched to a gene: 15. This CDR3 is 18 amino acids long. Looked up from germline, CDR1 is SGDLS and CDR2 is YYNGEE. Written as DNA, the CDR3 is TGTGCCAGCAGTAAAGATAGCCTAGCGGGAGGGTCTGGCAATGAGCAGTTCTTC. This translates into CASSKDSLAGGSGNEQFF. Supplemented by reference TRBV9 and TRBJ2-1, the full variable domain reads DSGVTQTPKHLITATGQRVTLRCSPRSGDLSVYWYQQSLDQGLQFLIQYYNGEERAKGNILERFSAQQFPDLHSELNLSSLELGDSALYFCASSKDSLAGGSGNEQFFGPGTRLTVL.

This clonotype was recorded many times. This sequence joins TRBV30 and TRBJ1-5; D is ambiguous. Germline V lookup: CDR1 GTSNPN, CDR2 SVGIG (reference sequence). Trimming stripped 5 bases from V and 3 bases from J, with 8 bases between. CDR3 size: 12 residues. This CDR3 is CAWQEFNQPQHF. DNA for the CDR3: TGTGCCTGGCAAGAATTCAATCAGCCCCAGCATTTT.

This clonotype was detected a few times. The junction departs from the called germline gene at one end, perhaps through a read error. The V and J genes are TRBV7-9 and TRBJ2-1, with D possibly called TRBD1 or TRBD2 (6 bases each). Germline CDR1 SEHNR, CDR2 FQNEAQ (reference sequence). The CDR3 is 12 amino acids. In DNA, the CDR3 is TGTGCCAGCAGCACCGGGGGCTATGAGCAGTCCTTC. Encoded protein: CASSTGGYEQSF.

The chain recombines TRBV5-6 with TRBJ2-1; either TRBD1 or TRBD2 may supply D (5 bases each). The CDR3 covers 14 residues. In germline, CDR1 is SGHDT, CDR2 YYEEEE. V lost 6 bases and J 3 bases, leaving 13 bases between the germline ends. The CDR3 region is CASTLRGSYNEQFF. CDR3 nucleotide sequence: TGTGCCAGCACCCTGAGGGGCAGCTACAATGAGCAGTTCTTC.

This clonotype was detected ten times or more. V is TRBV15 and J is TRBJ1-1; D not certain. The CDR3 contains 16 residues. Germline V gives CDR1 LNHNV, CDR2 YYDKDF (reference sequence). V was pared by 0 bases and J by 0 bases, with 11 bases between. CDR3 sequence: CATSRDRDIMNTEAFF. CDR3 nucleotides: TGTGCCACCAGCAGAGATCGAGACATTATGAACACTGAAGCTTTCTTT.

This clonotype was counted a few times. The rearrangement links TRBV20-1 to TRBJ1-4; D unclear. The CDR3 has 17 residues. With 3 bases removed from V and 0 bases from J, the gap between germline ends came to 17 bases. The germline V gene encodes CDR1 DFQATT and CDR2 SNEGSKA (reference sequence). CDR3 sequence (DNA): TGCAGTGCTAGCAGTGGAGGGATTGACACAACTAATGAAAAACTGTTTTTT. This translates into CSASSGGIDTTNEKLFF.

The chain combines TRBV30 with TRBJ1-2; TRBD1 matches at 9 bases. Germline loops: CDR1 GTSNPN, CDR2 SVGIG (reference sequence). Unmatched junction bases numbered 5, after V lost 8 bases and J lost 4 bases. The CDR3 contains 12 residues. The chain's CDR3 is CAKDRGSYGYTF. The CDR3 nucleotides are TGTGCCAAGGACAGGGGTAGCTATGGCTACACCTTC.

The table lists this clonotype with many counts. The chain uses TRBV20-1 and TRBJ2-3; possibly TRBD2 for D (6 bases). Germline assignment: CDR1 DFQATT and CDR2 SNEGSKA (reference sequence). The CDR3 runs 18 residues. Between the trimmed V and J ends, which lost 6 bases and 4 bases, there was a span of 29 bases. This CDR3 is CSANERRPGAAGADTQYF. The CDR3 DNA is TGCAGTGCAAACGAACGGAGACCGGGAGCAGCGGGCGCAGATACGCAGTATTTT.

This clonotype has a handful of counts. This chain links TRBV11-3 with TRBJ2-2, with 7 positions matching TRBD1. V trimming: 6 bases; J trimming: 1 base; junction bases outside the gene matches: 8. This CDR3 is built from 16 residues. CDR1 SGHNT and CDR2 YENEEA come from the germline V gene. CDR3 nucleotide sequence: TGTGCCAGCAGAGGAGCCGGGACAGAGAACACCGGGGAGCTGTTTTTT. Translated, it gives CASRGAGTENTGELFF.

This clonotype was picked up many times. The chain carries TRBV9 and TRBJ1-1; 9 bases are shared with TRBD1. CDR1 and CDR2 from the germline V gene are SGDLS and YYNGEE. The ends lost 2 bases at V and 1 base at J; junction bases unmatched: 3. The CDR3 extends over 15 amino acids. CDR3 bases: TGTGCCAGCAGCGTGTCGGGACAGGGGAACACTGAAGCTTTCTTT. Its protein product is CASSVSGQGNTEAFF. The full variable domain, its missing parts supplied by reference TRBV9 and TRBJ1-1, is DSGVTQTPKHLITATGQRVTLRCSPRSGDLSVYWYQQSLDQGLQFLIQYYNGEERAKGNILERFSAQQFPDLHSELNLSSLELGDSALYFCASSVSGQGNTEAFFGQGTRLTVV.

There are many counts of this clonotype. The chain employs TRBV20-1 and TRBJ1-2; D unresolved. The CDR3 has 12 amino acids. The V end was cut by 5 bases, the J end by 8 bases, with 15 bases between. Germline loops: CDR1 DFQATT, CDR2 SNEGSKA (reference sequence). The CDR3 coding sequence is TGCAGTGCTGTGGTTATTTCGGACGGCTACACCTTC. Translation gives CSAVVISDGYTF.

In this sample, this clonotype turned up many times. The chain has TRBV7-3 and TRBJ2-2; D perhaps matches TRBD1 (5 bases). The CDR3 contains 13 residues. Germline V lookup: CDR1 SGHTA, CDR2 FQGTGA. V was clipped by 5 bases and J by 5 bases, with 9 bases between them. The CDR3 nucleotides are TGTGCCAGCAGCCTCAGGGTTACCGGGGAGCTGTTTTTT. Amino acids: CASSLRVTGELFF.

This clonotype was seen repeatedly, ten times or more. The chain employs TRBV19 and TRBJ1-6; a weak D match, TRBD1 (6 bases). This CDR3 spans 19 amino acids. Germline CDR1 is LNHDA and CDR2 is SQIVND (reference sequence). V gave up 7 bases and J gave up 0 bases, with 22 bases separating them. CDR3 protein: CASNQFGQLLSSYNSPLHF. The CDR3 DNA follows: TGTGCCAGTAATCAGTTTGGACAGCTACTAAGCTCCTATAATTCACCCCTCCACTTT. Combining the CDR3 with reference TRBV19 and TRBJ1-6 gives the whole variable domain DGGITQSPKYLFRKEGQNVTLSCEQNLNHDAMYWYRQDPGQGLRLIYYSQIVNDFQKGDIAEGYSVSREKKESFPLTVTSAQKNPTAFYLCASNQFGQLLSSYNSPLHFGNGTRLTVT.